These T cell receptor beta chains were read from a single sample in a study of blood T cell repertoires in COVID-19. The protocol was immunoSEQ multiplex PCR, while the TCRdb copy is restricted to in-frame clones and leaves out a portion. The repertoire consists of fewer than 250,000 clones, with 80% to 90% occurring once and the leading ten covering roughly 2.9%. The specimen sequenced was peripheral blood. Receptors originate from a man aged 50 to 59 with active or convalescent COVID-19. The CDR3 runs from the conserved cysteine through the conserved F or W. A D gene is named only where the DNA matches it firmly. Rows give clone size only sometimes, using once, few, many, or a class for an expanded clone.

TRBV9	20	-	TRBJ1-1	TRBD1	TGTGCCAGCAGCGTAGGTGTAATCCGACAGGGAGTTGAGGATAACACTGAAGCTTTCTTT	CASSVGVIRQGVEDNTEAFF
TRBV7-2	14	-	TRBJ2-3	-	TGTGCCAGCAGCGGAGGGGTCGGCACAGATACGCAGTATTTT	CASSGGVGTDTQYF
TRBV14	16	-	TRBJ2-7	-	TGTGCCAGCAGCCCCGTTCTTGGAGCGGAGTCGGGGGAGCAGTACTTC	CASSPVLGAESGEQYF
TRBV6-5	12	-	TRBJ1-4	-	TGTGCCAGTGGGGCGAATGATGAAAAACTGTTTTTT	CASGANDEKLFF
TRBV5-6	14	-	TRBJ1-5	TRBD1	TGTGCCAGCAGCTCCGGGACAGATTTGGGGCCCCAGCATTTT	CASSSGTDLGPQHF
TRBV7-3	15	-	TRBJ2-1	TRBD2	TGTGCCAGCAGCCCCCGGGGTAGCGGGATGAATGAGCAGTTCTTC	CASSPRGSGMNEQFF
TRBV7-8	16	-	TRBJ2-7	TRBD2	TGTGCCAGCAGCCTTCCCGGGACTAGCGGGAGAAACGAGCAGTACTTC	CASSLPGTSGRNEQYF
TRBV15	17	-	TRBJ2-7	-	TGTGCCACCAGCAGAGATCTCTTGGCGGGCCCGTCCTACGAGCAGTACTTC	CATSRDLLAGPSYEQYF
TRBV14	13	-	TRBJ1-1	TRBD1	TGTGCCAGCAGCCTCGAGACAGGGACAGAAGCTTTCTTT	CASSLETGTEAFF
TRBV3-1/TRBV3-2	15	once	TRBJ2-7	TRBD1	TGTGCCAGAGGGGCGCCTTCCGGGACAGCCTACGAGCAGTACTTC	CARGAPSGTAYEQYF
TRBV19	15	-	TRBJ1-5	TRBD1	TGTGCCAGTAACCCGGACAGGGGCAGCAATCAGCCCCAGCATTTT	CASNPDRGSNQPQHF
TRBV30	14	-	TRBJ2-3	TRBD2	TGTGCCTGGCTTAGCGGGGGAGGCACAGATACGCAGTATTTT	CAWLSGGGTDTQYF
TRBV5-1	17	-	TRBJ2-1	TRBD2	TGCGCCAGACAGCGGGAGGGCCGAATTAGCTCCTACAATGAGCAGTTCTTC	CARQREGRISSYNEQFF
TRBV6-1	13	-	TRBJ1-2	-	TGTGCCAGCAGTGAGTCCCAGGTTCGTAGCTACACCTTC	CASSESQVRSYTF
TRBV4-3	15	-	TRBJ1-2	TRBD1	TGCGCCAGCAGCCAGGACATGGACAGGGCCTATGGCTACACCTTC	CASSQDMDRAYGYTF
TRBV2	14	-	TRBJ2-2	TRBD2	TGTGCCAGCAGTACAGGACTAGGGGCTGGAGGGCTGTTTTTT	CASSTGLGAGGLFF